A single count supports the clone carrying this T cell receptor (beta chain). Its antigen remains unidentified. The data belong to a study of cytomegalovirus exposure and HLA in healthy donors. It was with 60 Vbeta and 13 Jbeta primers that the PCR ran. Using immunoSEQ multiplex PCR, the repertoire was profiled, and TCRdb retains in-frame clones only, with some absent. Among tens of thousands of clones listed, 65% to 85% were seen once. These donors, healthy bone marrow donors, were studied. Study-wide findings and caveats: Presence/absence analyses took donor sequencing depth as roughly uniform. As a later analysis revealed, most CMV-associated TCR beta chains appeared HLA-restricted. In a later analysis, productive TCRs from donors in an Asian-associated ancestry cluster reportedly carried fewer N-insertions than the cohort mean.

Germline assignment: CDR1 MGHRA and CDR2 YSYEKL. V lost 0 bases, J lost 7 bases, and 11 bases stayed unmatched. The CDR3 is made up of 17 amino acids. The source is a male donor in good health and CMV-seronegative. This chain connects TRBV4-1 to TRBJ1-5, with TRBD1 identical over 8 bases. Material: PBMCs. CDR3 amino acids: CASSQEGPGQVGQPQHF. DNA of the CDR3: TGCGCCAGCAGCCAAGAAGGCCCGGGACAGGTGGGGCAGCCCCAGCATTTT.